The sequence of this T cell receptor beta chain was determined in a study of blood T cells in healthy people across ages. Findings of the study overall: The lack of PBMC sorting stopped any conclusive naive versus antigen-experienced comparison.

The authors ran a second PCR of about 6 to 12 cycles using a sample-barcoded 5' primer and a J-beta primer mix. Each CDR3 protein gets one entry after TCRdb re-called the 5' RACE reads with MiXCR. The sample holds over a million distinct CDR3 sequences, roughly 60% seen once. There are a few counts of this clonotype. Its antigen is undetermined. V was shortened by 0 bases and J by 2 bases, with 8 bases between the two germline ends. CDR3 length: 13 residues. Per germline, CDR1 DFQATT and CDR2 SNEGSKA (reference sequence). The origin of this receptor is a man between 18 and 35 years old in good health. The rearrangement uses TRBV20-1 and TRBJ2-7; TRBD1 or TRBD2 may be the D gene (5 bases each). Sequencing was done on a sample of blood. The CDR3 is CSARDGTAYEQYF. The DNA for the CDR3 is TGCAGTGCTAGAGACGGGACGGCCTACGAGCAGTACTTC.